These T cell receptor beta chains were read from a single sample in a study of molecular identifiers for immune sequencing clone quantification. TCRdb itself ran the PCR reads through MiXCR, one entry per CDR3 protein. This table has some 320,000 distinct CDR3 sequences, around 21% appearing once. Sequences were obtained from naive CD8+ T cells from blood, with Jurkat cell RNA spiked in. All receptors come from a human donor in good health. Some libraries in this study had Jurkat cell RNA spiked in. The CDR3 runs from the conserved cysteine through the conserved F or W. A D gene is named only where the DNA matches it firmly. A row's size may be missing; if present it is once, few, many or a size class.

j_call,v_call,clone_size,d_call,cdr3_nt,cdr3_aa
TRBJ1-4,TRBV27,many,.,TGTGCCAGCAGTTTTTTGGGGGTACAGGCTAATGAAAAACTGTTTTTT,CASSFLGVQANEKLFF
TRBJ1-2,TRBV4-3,.,.,TGCGCCAGCAGCCAAGATTTCTCTTCCAGCCTCTATGGCTACACCTTC,CASSQDFSSSLYGYTF
TRBJ2-7,TRBV7-6,.,TRBD1,TGTGCCAGCAGCTTCGACAGGGGGGGGTACGAGCAGTACTTC,CASSFDRGGYEQYF
TRBJ2-3,TRBV7-9,many,TRBD2,TGTGCCAGCAGCTTAATAACTAGCGGGGGGTTCGCAGATACGCAGTATTTT,CASSLITSGGFADTQYF
TRBJ1-1,TRBV7-8,many,.,TGTGCCAGCAGCTTAGTTGGCGGCTTCTTCACTGAAGCTTTCTTT,CASSLVGGFFTEAFF
TRBJ2-3,TRBV4-2,many,.,TGTGCCAGCAGCCAAATCTGGTCTAGCCCGGATACGCAGTATTTT,CASSQIWSSPDTQYF
TRBJ2-3,TRBV5-4,many,.,TGTGCCAGCGGACAGTCGTCGGATACGCAGTATTTT,CASGQSSDTQYF
TRBJ1-1,TRBV11-2,.,TRBD1,TGTGCCAGCAGCTCTTGGCCCGGGACAGTCTCTGAAGCTTTCTTT,CASSSWPGTVSEAFF
TRBJ1-5,TRBV5-6,many,TRBD1,TGTGCCAGCAGCCCAGGGGGCAACGGCAATCAGCCCCAGCATTTT,CASSPGGNGNQPQHF
TRBJ1-5,TRBV5-6,many,TRBD1,TGTGCCAGCAGCTTGGCCGGGGACAGACATCAGCCCCAGCATTTT,CASSLAGDRHQPQHF
TRBJ2-4,TRBV20-1,many,.,TGCAGTGCCTCATTGGGGGAGTTAAACATTCAGTACTTC,CSASLGELNIQYF
TRBJ2-1,TRBV4-3,many,TRBD1,TGTGCCAGCAGCCAGGGACAGACCTACAATGAGCAGTTCTTC,CASSQGQTYNEQFF
TRBJ2-5,TRBV20-1,many,TRBD2,TGCAGTGCTAGAGTCTCAGCGGGACGCGGGGGAGAGACCCAGTACTTC,CSARVSAGRGGETQYF